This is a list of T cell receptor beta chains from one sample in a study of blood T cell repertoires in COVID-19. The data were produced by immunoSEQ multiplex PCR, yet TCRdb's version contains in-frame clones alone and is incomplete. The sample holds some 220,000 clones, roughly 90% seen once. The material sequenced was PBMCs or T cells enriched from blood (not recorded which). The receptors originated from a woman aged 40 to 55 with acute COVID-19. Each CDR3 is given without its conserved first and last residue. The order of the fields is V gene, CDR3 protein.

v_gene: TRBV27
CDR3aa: ASSFSPAGITDTQY

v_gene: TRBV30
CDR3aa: AGRQGDGYT

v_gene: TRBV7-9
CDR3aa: ASSLATEFPSGANVLT

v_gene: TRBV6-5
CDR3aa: ASRYRGNYGYT

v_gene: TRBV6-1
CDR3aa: ASSEGQGQNSPLH

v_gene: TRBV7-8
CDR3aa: ASSSPTGATYGYT

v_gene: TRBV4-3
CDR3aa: ASSQDRAWEAF

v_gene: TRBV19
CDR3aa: ASSLWGRRGQGANNQPQH

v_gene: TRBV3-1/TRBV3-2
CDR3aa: ASSQLPLQGGNEAF

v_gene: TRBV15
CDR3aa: ATSTGVGRVSAGTGYT

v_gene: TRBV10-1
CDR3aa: ASSESIHGGQPQH

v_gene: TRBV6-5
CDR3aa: ASTFRTGEDNEQF

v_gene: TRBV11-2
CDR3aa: ASSLISGGANTGELF

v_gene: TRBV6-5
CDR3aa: ASSSNTGGNGYT

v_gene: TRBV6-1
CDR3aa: ASSEVRGLDQPQH

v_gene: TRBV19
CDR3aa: ASSLDRGTEAF

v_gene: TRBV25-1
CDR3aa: ASSERNEQF

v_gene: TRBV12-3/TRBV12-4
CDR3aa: ASRDRTPPEAF

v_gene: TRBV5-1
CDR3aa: ASSLVLAGISTDTQY

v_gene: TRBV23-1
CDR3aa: ASSQSVVKPTNEKLF

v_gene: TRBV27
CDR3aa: ASSLGAMGREAF

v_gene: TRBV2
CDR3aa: ASRFGTGFNYGYT

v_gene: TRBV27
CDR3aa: ASSLSDPRQLYSPLH

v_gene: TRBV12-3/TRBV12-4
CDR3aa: ASSRGGGGGYT

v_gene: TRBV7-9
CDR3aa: ASSLSGGTYEKLF

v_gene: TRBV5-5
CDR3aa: ASSSPDPGLGETQY

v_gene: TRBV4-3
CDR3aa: ASSQDGNSGGNTDTQY

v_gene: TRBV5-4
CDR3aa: ASSLRAGGASGANVLT

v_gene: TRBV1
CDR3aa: TRWLLRDRGPKDGNTIY

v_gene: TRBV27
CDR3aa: ASSSGQGYSNQPQH

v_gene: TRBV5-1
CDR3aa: ASRAGRGEPQH

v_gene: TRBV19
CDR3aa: ASTHGTGYGYT

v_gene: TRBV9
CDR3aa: ASSVGGGTGELF

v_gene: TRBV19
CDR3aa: ASNEGVGRARMNTEAF

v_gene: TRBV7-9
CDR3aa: ASSPTGGTEAF

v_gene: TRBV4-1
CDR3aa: ASSQDPGDEQF

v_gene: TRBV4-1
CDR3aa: ASSQDHRGALANEKLF

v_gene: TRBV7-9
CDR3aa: ASSLGGGSGTGYEQY

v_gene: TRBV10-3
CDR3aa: AISEVAGSSYNEQF

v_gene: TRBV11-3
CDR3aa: ASSLDQAGELF

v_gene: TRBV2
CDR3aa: ASSDTSGTSGTDEQY

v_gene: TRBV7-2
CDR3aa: ASSFARGFGYT

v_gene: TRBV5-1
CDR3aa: ASSFTGAVNEKLF

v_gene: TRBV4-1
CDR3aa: ASSQGGRGEIQY

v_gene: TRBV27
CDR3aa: ASSTGETTEAF

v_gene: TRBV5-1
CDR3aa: ASSRGADEKLF

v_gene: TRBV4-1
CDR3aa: ASSLTPGNTIY

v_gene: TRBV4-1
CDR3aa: ASSPFGGGSYEQY